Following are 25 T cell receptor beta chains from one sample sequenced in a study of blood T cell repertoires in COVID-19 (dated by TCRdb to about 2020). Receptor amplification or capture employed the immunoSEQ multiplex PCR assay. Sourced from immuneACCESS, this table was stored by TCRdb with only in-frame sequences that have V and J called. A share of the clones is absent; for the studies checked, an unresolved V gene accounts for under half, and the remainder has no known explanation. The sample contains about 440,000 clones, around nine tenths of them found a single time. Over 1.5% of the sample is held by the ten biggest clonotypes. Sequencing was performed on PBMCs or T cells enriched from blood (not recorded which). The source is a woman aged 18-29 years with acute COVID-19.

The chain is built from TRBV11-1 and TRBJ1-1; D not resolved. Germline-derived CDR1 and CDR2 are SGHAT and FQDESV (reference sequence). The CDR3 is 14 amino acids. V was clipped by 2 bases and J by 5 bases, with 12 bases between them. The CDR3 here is CASSLTGMRTEAFF. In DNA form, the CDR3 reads TGTGCCAGCAGCTTAACCGGGATGAGGACTGAAGCTTTCTTT.

CDR3 sequence: CASSPKTDNQPQHF. The CDR3, as DNA: TGTGCCAGCTCACCGAAGACAGATAATCAGCCCCAGCATTTT. The chain is built from TRBV18 and TRBJ1-5, with D perhaps matching TRBD1 (5 bases). The CDR3 extends over 14 amino acids. Germline V gene lookup returns CDR1 KGHSH and CDR2 LQKENI. Trimming cost V 3 bases and J 4 bases, with 10 bases left between them.

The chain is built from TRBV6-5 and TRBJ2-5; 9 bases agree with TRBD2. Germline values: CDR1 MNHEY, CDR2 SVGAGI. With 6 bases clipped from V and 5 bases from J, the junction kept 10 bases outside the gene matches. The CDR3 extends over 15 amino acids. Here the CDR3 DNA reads TGTGCCAGCAGGAGGACGCGGGGGGGCCGGGAGACCCAGTACTTC. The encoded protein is CASRRTRGGRETQYF.

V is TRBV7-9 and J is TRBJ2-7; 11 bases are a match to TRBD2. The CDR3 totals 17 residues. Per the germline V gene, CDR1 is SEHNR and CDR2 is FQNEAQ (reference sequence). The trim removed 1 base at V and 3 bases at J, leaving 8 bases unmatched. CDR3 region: CASSLGSSGRPIYEQYF. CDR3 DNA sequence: TGTGCCAGCAGCTTAGGGTCTAGCGGGAGGCCTATCTACGAGCAGTACTTC.

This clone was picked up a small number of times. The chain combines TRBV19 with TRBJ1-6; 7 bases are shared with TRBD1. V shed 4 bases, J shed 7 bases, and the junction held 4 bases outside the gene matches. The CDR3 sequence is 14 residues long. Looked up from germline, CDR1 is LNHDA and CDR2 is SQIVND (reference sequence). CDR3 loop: CASSTARGNSPLHF. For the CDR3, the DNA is TGTGCCAGTAGTACCGCCAGGGGGAATTCACCCCTCCACTTT.

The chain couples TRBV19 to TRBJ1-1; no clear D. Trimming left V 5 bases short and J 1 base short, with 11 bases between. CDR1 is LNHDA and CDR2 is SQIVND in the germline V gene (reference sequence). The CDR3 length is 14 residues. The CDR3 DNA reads TGTGCCAGTAGTGTCGGCCTAGGGAACACTGAAGCTTTCTTT. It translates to CASSVGLGNTEAFF.

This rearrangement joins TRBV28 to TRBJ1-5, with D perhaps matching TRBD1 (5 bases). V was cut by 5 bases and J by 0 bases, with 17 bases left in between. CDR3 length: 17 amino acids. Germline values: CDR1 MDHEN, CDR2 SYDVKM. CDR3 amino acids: CASSRGIIPTSNQPQHF. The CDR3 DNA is TGTGCCAGCAGTAGGGGAATAATCCCAACTAGCAATCAGCCCCAGCATTTT.

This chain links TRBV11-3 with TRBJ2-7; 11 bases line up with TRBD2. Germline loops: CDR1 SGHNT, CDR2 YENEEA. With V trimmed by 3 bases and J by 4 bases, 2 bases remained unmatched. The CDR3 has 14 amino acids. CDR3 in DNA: TGTGCCAGCAGCTTCCTAGCGGGAGGATACGAGCAGTACTTC. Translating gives CASSFLAGGYEQYF. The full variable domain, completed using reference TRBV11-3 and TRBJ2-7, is EAGVVQSPRYKIIEKKQPVAFWCNPISGHNTLYWYLQNLGQGPELLIRYENEEAVDDSQLPKDRFSAERLKGVDSTLKIQPAELGDSAVYLCASSFLAGGYEQYFGPGTRLTVT.

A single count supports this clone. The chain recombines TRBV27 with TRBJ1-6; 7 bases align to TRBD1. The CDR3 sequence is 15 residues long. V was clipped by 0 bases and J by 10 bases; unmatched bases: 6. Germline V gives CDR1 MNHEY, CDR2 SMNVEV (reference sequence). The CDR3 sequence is CASSLSRQGKSPLHF. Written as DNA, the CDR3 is TGTGCCAGCAGTTTATCGAGACAGGGAAAGTCACCCCTCCACTTT.

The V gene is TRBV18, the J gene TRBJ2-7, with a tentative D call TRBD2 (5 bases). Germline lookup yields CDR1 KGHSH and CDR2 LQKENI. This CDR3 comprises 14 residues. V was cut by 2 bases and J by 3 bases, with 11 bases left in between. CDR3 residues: CASSPIGSGYEQYF. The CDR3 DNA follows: TGTGCCAGCTCACCAATCGGCAGCGGCTACGAGCAGTACTTC.

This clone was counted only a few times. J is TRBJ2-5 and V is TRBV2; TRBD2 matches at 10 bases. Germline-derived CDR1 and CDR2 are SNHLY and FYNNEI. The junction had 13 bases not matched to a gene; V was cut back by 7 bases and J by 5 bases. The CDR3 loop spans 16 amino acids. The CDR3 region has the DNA TGTGCCAGCACAACTAGCGGGACTAGAGGATGGGAGACCCAGTACTTC. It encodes CASTTSGTRGWETQYF.

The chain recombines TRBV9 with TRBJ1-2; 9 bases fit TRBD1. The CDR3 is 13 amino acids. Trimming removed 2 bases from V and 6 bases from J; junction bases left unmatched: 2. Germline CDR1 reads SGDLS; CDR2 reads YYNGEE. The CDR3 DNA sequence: TGTGCCAGCAGCGTGGACAGGGGCGATGGCTACACCTTC. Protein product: CASSVDRGDGYTF.

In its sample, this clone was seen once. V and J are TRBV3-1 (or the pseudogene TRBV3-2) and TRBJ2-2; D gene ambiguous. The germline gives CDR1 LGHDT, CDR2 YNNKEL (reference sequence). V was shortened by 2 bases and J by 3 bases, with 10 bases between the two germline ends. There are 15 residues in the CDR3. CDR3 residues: CASSQSVTHTGELFF. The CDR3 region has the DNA TGTGCCAGCAGCCAAAGTGTAACTCACACCGGGGAGCTGTTTTTT.

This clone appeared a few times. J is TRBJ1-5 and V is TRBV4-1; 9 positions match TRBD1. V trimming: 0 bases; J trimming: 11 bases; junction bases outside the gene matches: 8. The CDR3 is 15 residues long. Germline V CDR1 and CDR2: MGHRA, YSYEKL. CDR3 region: CASSQDPTGGWSQHF. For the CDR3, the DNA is TGCGCCAGCAGCCAAGACCCTACAGGGGGCTGGTCCCAGCATTTT.

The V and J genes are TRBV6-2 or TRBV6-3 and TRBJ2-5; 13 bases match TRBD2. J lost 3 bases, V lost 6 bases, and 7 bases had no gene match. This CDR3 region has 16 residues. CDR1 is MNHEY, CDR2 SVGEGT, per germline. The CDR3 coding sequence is TGTGCCAGCAGCTTATCGGGACTAGCGGGAAAAGAGACCCAGTACTTC. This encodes CASSLSGLAGKETQYF.

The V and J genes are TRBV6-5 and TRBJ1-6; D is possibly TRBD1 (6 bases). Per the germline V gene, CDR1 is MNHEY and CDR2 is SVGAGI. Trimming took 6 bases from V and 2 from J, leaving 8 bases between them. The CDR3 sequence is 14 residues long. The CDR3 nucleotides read TGTGCCAGCAGGAGACAGGCCTATAATTCACCCCTCCACTTT. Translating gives CASRRQAYNSPLHF.

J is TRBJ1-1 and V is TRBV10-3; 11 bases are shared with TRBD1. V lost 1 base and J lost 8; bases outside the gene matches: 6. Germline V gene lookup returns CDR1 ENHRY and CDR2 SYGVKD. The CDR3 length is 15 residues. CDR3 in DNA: TGTGCCATCAGTGAGTGGGGACAGGGGGAAGGCGAAGCTTTCTTT. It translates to CAISEWGQGEGEAFF.

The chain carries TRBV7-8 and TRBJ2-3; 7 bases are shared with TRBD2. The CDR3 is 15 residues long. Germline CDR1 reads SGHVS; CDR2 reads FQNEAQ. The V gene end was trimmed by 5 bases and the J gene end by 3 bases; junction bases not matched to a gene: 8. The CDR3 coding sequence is TGTGCCAGCAGCCTTCGGGACTATGGAACAGATACGCAGTATTTT. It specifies CASSLRDYGTDTQYF.

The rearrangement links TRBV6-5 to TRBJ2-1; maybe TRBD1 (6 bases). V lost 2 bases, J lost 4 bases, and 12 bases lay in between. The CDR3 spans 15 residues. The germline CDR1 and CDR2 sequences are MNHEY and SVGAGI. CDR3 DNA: TGTGCCAGCAGTTACGCCAGGGGCGGTTACAATGAGCAGTTCTTC. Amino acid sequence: CASSYARGGYNEQFF.

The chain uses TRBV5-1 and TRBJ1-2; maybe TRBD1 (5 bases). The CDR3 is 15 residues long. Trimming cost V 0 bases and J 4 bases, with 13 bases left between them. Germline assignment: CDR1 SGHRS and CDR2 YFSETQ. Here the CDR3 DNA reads TGCGCCAGCAGCTTGGAAAGGGGATCGTCCTATGGCTACACCTTC. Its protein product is CASSLERGSSYGYTF.

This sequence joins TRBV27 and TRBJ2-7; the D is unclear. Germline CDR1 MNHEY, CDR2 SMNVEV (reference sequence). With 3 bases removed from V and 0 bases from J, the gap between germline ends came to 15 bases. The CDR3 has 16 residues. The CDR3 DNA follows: TGTGCCAGCAGTTTCCCGAGATTGGCAGGCTCCTACGAGCAGTACTTC. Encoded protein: CASSFPRLAGSYEQYF.

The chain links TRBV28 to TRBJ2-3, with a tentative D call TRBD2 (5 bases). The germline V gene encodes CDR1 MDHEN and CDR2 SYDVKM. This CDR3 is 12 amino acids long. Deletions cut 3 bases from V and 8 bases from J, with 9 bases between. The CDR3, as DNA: TGTGCCAGCAGTTTCGCGGGTGGTACGCAGTATTTT. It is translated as CASSFAGGTQYF.

The CDR3 spells CASSPRTGTHSGNTIYF. For the CDR3, the DNA is TGTGCCAGCAGCCCCAGGACAGGGACCCACTCTGGAAACACCATATATTTT. The gene calls are TRBV7-8 and TRBJ1-3; 8 bases line up with TRBD1. The germline gives CDR1 SGHVS, CDR2 FQNEAQ. This CDR3 comprises 17 residues. With 5 bases clipped from V and 0 bases from J, the junction kept 9 bases outside the gene matches. Complete variable domain (other parts from reference TRBV7-8 and TRBJ1-3): GAGVSQSPRYKVAKRGQDVALRCDPISGHVSLFWYQQALGQGPEFLTYFQNEAQLDKSGLPSDRFFAERPEGSVSTLKIQRTQQEDSAVYLCASSPRTGTHSGNTIYFGEGSWLTVV.

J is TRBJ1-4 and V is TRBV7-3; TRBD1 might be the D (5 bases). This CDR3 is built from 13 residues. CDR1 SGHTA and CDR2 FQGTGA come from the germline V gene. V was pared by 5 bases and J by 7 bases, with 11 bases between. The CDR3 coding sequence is TGTGCCAGCAGCGCCGGCGGGGCTGAAAAACTGTTTTTT. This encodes CASSAGGAEKLFF.

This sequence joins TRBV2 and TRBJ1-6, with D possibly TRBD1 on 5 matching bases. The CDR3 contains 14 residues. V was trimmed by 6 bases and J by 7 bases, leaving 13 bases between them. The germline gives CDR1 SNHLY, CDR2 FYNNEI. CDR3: CASRWQGENSPLHF. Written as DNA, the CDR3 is TGTGCCAGCAGGTGGCAGGGCGAAAATTCACCCCTCCACTTT.